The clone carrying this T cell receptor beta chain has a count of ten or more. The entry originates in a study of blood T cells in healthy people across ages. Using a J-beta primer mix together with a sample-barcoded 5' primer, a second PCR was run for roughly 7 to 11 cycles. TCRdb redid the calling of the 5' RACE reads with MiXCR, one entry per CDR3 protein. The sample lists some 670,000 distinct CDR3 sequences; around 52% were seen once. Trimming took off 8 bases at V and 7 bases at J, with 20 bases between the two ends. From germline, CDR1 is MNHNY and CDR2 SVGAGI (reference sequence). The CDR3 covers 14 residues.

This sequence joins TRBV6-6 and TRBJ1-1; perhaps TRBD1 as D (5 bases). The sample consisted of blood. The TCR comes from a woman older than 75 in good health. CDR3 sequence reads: CASLPGTHVGEAFF. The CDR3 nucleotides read TGTGCCAGCCTCCCCGGGACGCACGTGGGTGAAGCTTTCTTT.